In this sample, the clone carrying this T cell receptor beta chain turned up many times. Its antigen remains unknown. V gave up 0 bases and J gave up 4 bases; unmatched junction bases: 3. The V gene's germline CDR1 is SGHDT and CDR2 YYEEEE. The CDR3 sequence is 14 residues long. Researchers made TCR cDNA using 5'RACE template switching, and this step added a universal primer site and UMIs. TCRdb reprocessed the 5' RACE reads via MiXCR and lists one record per CDR3 protein. The sample carries about 260,000 distinct CDR3 sequences, roughly 5.6% recorded once. This sample is drawn from a study of T cells after yellow fever vaccination. The study's findings and limits: Weaker overall, the secondary response nonetheless peaked faster (day 5 versus 15).

This chain links TRBV5-6 with TRBJ2-7, with TRBD1 matching 8 bases. Sequenced here: CD4+ T cells sorted from PBMCs, sampled on the day of the yellow fever booster vaccination. The clonotype comes from a man between 18 and 29 years old who received the YFV17D yellow fever vaccine. This CDR3 is CASSLGTGMYEQYF. For the CDR3, the DNA is TGTGCCAGCAGCTTGGGGACAGGGATGTACGAGCAGTACTTC.